One and the same sample provided the 27 T cell receptor beta chains below, sequenced in a study of immune evolution from preneoplasia to lung adenocarcinoma. Assay used: immunoSEQ multiplex PCR; TCRdb lists only in-frame clones, some missing. The table lists some 6,500 clones, about 80% of them singletons, with 3.1% in the top ten. What was sequenced was FFPE lung adenocarcinoma in situ tissue. All receptors derive from a donor at least 70 years old with lung adenocarcinoma.

This CDR3 is CASSTPQGYGYTF. CDR3 nucleotide sequence: TGTGCCAGTAGTACCCCCCAGGGATATGGCTACACCTTC. The chain employs TRBV19 and TRBJ1-2; a weak D match, TRBD1 (5 bases). Trimming pared 4 bases from V and 5 bases from J, leaving 11 bases between. Germline loops: CDR1 LNHDA, CDR2 SQIVND (reference sequence). This CDR3 has 13 residues.

V gene TRBV7-9 combines with J gene TRBJ1-1; 8 positions match TRBD1. The germline gives CDR1 SEHNR, CDR2 FQNEAQ (reference sequence). The CDR3 spans 14 residues. Losses at the gene ends were 2 bases for V and 5 bases for J; bases not matched to a gene: 4. CDR3 protein: CASSLQGAKTEAFF. CDR3 nucleotide sequence: TGTGCCAGCAGCTTACAGGGGGCGAAGACTGAAGCTTTCTTT.

The J gene is TRBJ2-1, the V gene TRBV14; 8 bases align to TRBD2. Germline CDR1 SGHDN, CDR2 FVKESK. The CDR3 has 19 residues. V lost 4 bases and J lost 4; bases outside the gene matches: 18. The CDR3 region is CASSPLGGRPSGPYNEQFF. CDR3 nucleotides: TGTGCCAGCAGCCCCTTAGGAGGGAGGCCTAGCGGGCCTTACAATGAGCAGTTCTTC.

The chain links TRBV6-6 to TRBJ1-1; D is undetermined. Trimming removed 8 bases from V and 0 bases from J, with 10 bases in between. The CDR3 loop spans 13 amino acids. CDR1 is MNHNY and CDR2 is SVGAGI in the germline V gene (reference sequence). CDR3: CASYSVLNTEAFF. The CDR3 DNA reads TGTGCCAGCTACAGTGTCCTGAACACTGAAGCTTTCTTT.

The chain combines TRBV5-6 with TRBJ1-2; D perhaps matches TRBD1 (6 bases). V was cut by 4 bases and J by 4 bases, with 11 bases left in between. This CDR3 region has 13 residues. Germline assignment: CDR1 SGHDT and CDR2 YYEEEE. The DNA for the CDR3 is TGTGCCAGCAGCGACAACAGGGTCTATGGCTACACCTTC. Encoded protein: CASSDNRVYGYTF. Looking up the rest from reference TRBV5-6 and TRBJ1-2 gives the full variable domain: DAGVTQSPTHLIKTRGQQVTLRCSPKSGHDTVSWYQQALGQGPQFIFQYYEEEERQRGNFPDRFSGHQFPNYSSELNVNALLLGDSALYLCASSDNRVYGYTFGSGTRLTVV.

V and J are TRBV5-4 and TRBJ2-1, with a possible D match to TRBD1 (6 bases). CDR3 size: 15 residues. Per germline, CDR1 SGHNT and CDR2 YYREEE (reference sequence). Trimming pared 2 bases from V and 1 base from J, leaving 10 bases between. DNA for the CDR3: TGTGCCAGCAGCTTCAGTCAGGGGTCCTACAATGAGCAGTTCTTC. It encodes CASSFSQGSYNEQFF.

The chain carries TRBV7-8 and TRBJ2-1; 8 bases align to TRBD2. CDR3 length: 15 amino acids. V lost 5 bases, J lost 5 bases, and 8 bases stayed unmatched. Germline CDR1 and CDR2: SGHVS and FQNEAQ. This chain's CDR3 is CASSPTGTRDNEQFF. The CDR3 DNA reads as TGTGCCAGCAGCCCGACCGGGACTAGAGACAATGAGCAGTTCTTC.

V and J are TRBV9 and TRBJ1-2, with D unresolved. The length of the CDR3 is 13 residues. Per the germline V gene, CDR1 is SGDLS and CDR2 is YYNGEE. The germline V and J ends were trimmed by 3 bases and 9 bases, with 15 bases remaining between them. CDR3 nucleotides: TGTGCCAGCAGCGAGCCCTCTCGGAGTAGCTACACCTTC. This encodes CASSEPSRSSYTF.

This chain links TRBV6-1 with TRBJ2-7, with 7 bases aligning to TRBD2. The germline V gene encodes CDR1 MNHNS and CDR2 SASEGT. The CDR3 runs to 14 residues. The V segment lost 4 bases and the J segment 2 bases; nucleotides outside the gene matches: 5. This chain's CDR3 is CASSGREGPYEQYF. The CDR3 DNA follows: TGTGCCAGCAGTGGGAGGGAGGGCCCCTACGAGCAGTACTTC.

The chain couples TRBV7-2 to TRBJ2-3, with 8 bases lining up with TRBD2. Germline values: CDR1 SGHTA, CDR2 FQGNSA. Trimming took 5 bases from V and 2 from J; bases not matched to a gene: 3. The CDR3 consists of 14 residues. CDR3 sequence (DNA): TGTGCCAGCAGCCAGGGACTAGACACAGATACGCAGTATTTT. Translated, it gives CASSQGLDTDTQYF.

In its sample, this clone was seen once. This chain connects TRBV6-1 to TRBJ1-3; TRBD1 might be the D (6 bases). Germline loops: CDR1 MNHNS, CDR2 SASEGT. This CDR3 region has 15 residues. V lost 8 bases and J lost 0, with 14 bases in between. DNA of the CDR3: TGTGCCAGCGAACCGGGACATGGCTCTGGAAACACCATATATTTT. This translates into CASEPGHGSGNTIYF.

The chain is built from TRBV5-4 and TRBJ2-3, with 7 bases fitting TRBD1. The CDR3 runs 15 residues. In germline, CDR1 is SGHNT, CDR2 YYREEE (reference sequence). Unmatched junction bases numbered 7, after V lost 4 bases and J lost 2 bases. CDR3 protein: CASSINRGITDTQYF. DNA of the CDR3: TGTGCCAGCAGCATTAACAGGGGAATCACAGATACGCAGTATTTT.

This chain joins TRBV10-1 and TRBJ2-6; the D gene could be TRBD1 or TRBD2 (5 bases each). This CDR3 has 15 residues. Trimming shortened V by 3 bases and J by 4 bases, and 10 bases separated the two germline ends. In germline, CDR1 is WNHNN, CDR2 SYGVQD (reference sequence). CDR3 region: CASSDPGAGANVLTF. CDR3 DNA sequence: TGCGCCAGCAGTGACCCCGGGGCCGGGGCCAACGTCCTGACTTTC.

The chain joins TRBV5-1 to TRBJ2-2, with 8 nucleotides matching TRBD1. With V trimmed by 4 bases and J by 6 bases, 2 bases remained unmatched. Germline V CDR1 and CDR2: SGHRS, YFSETQ. CDR3 length: 13 amino acids. The CDR3 DNA reads TGCGCCAGCAGCCTGGGACAGGCCGGGGAGCTGTTTTTT. This sequence encodes CASSLGQAGELFF.

The chain carries TRBV7-2 and TRBJ1-5; 12 bases are a match to TRBD1. Germline CDR1 is SGHTA and CDR2 is FQGNSA. V was clipped by 1 base and J by 7 bases; unmatched bases: 2. CDR3 length: 15 residues. The CDR3 region has the DNA TGTGCCAGCAGCTTAGTCGGGACAGGGGGCCAGCCCCAGCATTTT. Protein: CASSLVGTGGQPQHF.

The chain links TRBV18 to TRBJ1-1; the match to TRBD1 covers 8 bases. CDR1 and CDR2 from the germline V gene are KGHSH and LQKENI. This CDR3 has 16 residues. V shed 3 bases, J shed 4 bases, and the junction held 10 bases outside the gene matches. This chain's CDR3 is CASSPELQGGGTEAFF. The DNA of the CDR3 is TGTGCCAGCTCACCGGAATTACAGGGGGGTGGCACTGAAGCTTTCTTT.

The chain joins TRBV5-6 to TRBJ1-2; no clear D gene. Per germline, CDR1 SGHDT and CDR2 YYEEEE. V dropped 0 bases and J dropped 1 base, with 19 bases sitting between them. This CDR3 is 18 amino acids long. The CDR3 spells CASSLERRTDPNNYGYTF. The CDR3 DNA sequence: TGTGCCAGCAGCTTGGAAAGGCGAACGGACCCGAATAACTATGGCTACACCTTC. Together with reference TRBV5-6 and TRBJ1-2, the CDR3 gives the full variable domain: DAGVTQSPTHLIKTRGQQVTLRCSPKSGHDTVSWYQQALGQGPQFIFQYYEEEERQRGNFPDRFSGHQFPNYSSELNVNALLLGDSALYLCASSLERRTDPNNYGYTFGSGTRLTVV.

This clone was seen just once. The J gene is TRBJ2-2, the V gene TRBV29-1; D is perhaps TRBD2 (5 bases). The V end lost 3 bases, the J end lost 4 bases, and 12 bases lay between the germline ends. The CDR3 covers 14 residues. Germline values: CDR1 SQVTM, CDR2 ANQGSEA. As DNA, the CDR3 is TGCAGCGTTGAGACGGGAACGAGCACCGGGGAGCTGTTTTTT. Translation gives CSVETGTSTGELFF.

This clone occurred a few times. This chain uses TRBV11-3 with TRBJ1-1; TRBD1 matches at 7 bases. V was pared by 3 bases and J by 5 bases, with 6 bases of the junction left unmatched. From germline, CDR1 is SGHNT and CDR2 YENEEA. The length of the CDR3 is 14 residues. The CDR3 loop reads CASSFKAGGTEAFF. The DNA for the CDR3 is TGTGCCAGCAGCTTTAAGGCAGGGGGTACTGAAGCTTTCTTT.

The chain links TRBV6-6 to TRBJ1-5, with D maybe TRBD1 (6 bases). V lost 4 bases and J 3 bases, leaving 10 bases between the germline ends. The CDR3 loop spans 14 amino acids. Germline V lookup: CDR1 MNHNY, CDR2 SVGAGI (reference sequence). Here the CDR3 reads CASSSQGINQPQHF. CDR3 DNA sequence: TGTGCCAGCAGTTCACAGGGTATCAATCAGCCCCAGCATTTT.

The V call is TRBV5-5, the J call TRBJ2-5; D is possibly TRBD1 or TRBD2 (5 bases each). CDR3 length: 15 residues. The germline V and J ends were trimmed by 4 bases and 1 base, with 14 bases remaining between them. CDR1 and CDR2 from the germline V gene are SGHKS and YYEKEE (reference sequence). CDR3: CASSPRDARQETQYF. DNA of the CDR3: TGTGCCAGCAGCCCCCGGGACGCCCGCCAAGAGACCCAGTACTTC.

J is TRBJ2-5 and V is TRBV14, with 13 nucleotides matching TRBD2. Losses at the gene ends were 4 bases for V and 4 bases for J; bases not matched to a gene: 6. Germline V lookup: CDR1 SGHDN, CDR2 FVKESK. The CDR3 consists of 16 residues. The CDR3 DNA is TGTGCCAGCAGCCGGCCGGGACTAGCGGGATCAGAGACCCAGTACTTC. The encoded protein is CASSRPGLAGSETQYF.

This chain links TRBV19 with TRBJ2-2; either TRBD1 or TRBD2 may fit D (5 bases each). The CDR3 is 15 residues long. V was pared by 3 bases and J by 2 bases, with 10 bases between. Germline V gene lookup returns CDR1 LNHDA and CDR2 SQIVND (reference sequence). The CDR3 loop is CASSIGTYNTGELFF. CDR3 nucleotide sequence: TGTGCCAGTAGTATCGGGACCTATAACACCGGGGAGCTGTTTTTT.

The CDR3 reads CASSPLGLTYEQYF. CDR3 DNA: TGTGCCAGCTCACCACTAGGCCTTACCTACGAGCAGTACTTC. The rearrangement links TRBV18 to TRBJ2-7; D remains ambiguous. This CDR3 has 14 residues. V shed 1 base and J shed 2 bases, with 9 bases lying between them. Looked up from germline, CDR1 is KGHSH and CDR2 is LQKENI.

The chain carries TRBV28 and TRBJ1-4; 10 bases fit TRBD1. With 6 bases clipped from V and 6 bases from J, the junction kept 4 bases outside the gene matches. Germline V CDR1 and CDR2: MDHEN, SYDVKM. The CDR3 sequence is 14 residues long. CDR3 sequence: CASSQGQGYEKLFF. CDR3 nucleotides: TGTGCCAGCAGCCAGGGACAGGGGTATGAAAAACTGTTTTTT. The full variable domain, its missing parts supplied by reference TRBV28 and TRBJ1-4, is DVKVTQSSRYLVKRTGEKVFLECVQDMDHENMFWYRQDPGLGLRLIYFSYDVKMKEKGDIPEGYSVSREKKERFSLILESASTNQTSMYLCASSQGQGYEKLFFGSGTQLSVL.

The CDR3 DNA reads TGTGCCAGCAGCTCCTGGGGGACGGGGAACTACGAGCAGTACTTC. This codes for CASSSWGTGNYEQYF. J is TRBJ2-7 and V is TRBV5-4, with D tentatively TRBD1 or TRBD2 (5 bases each). Trimming removed 3 bases from V and 3 bases from J, with 16 bases in between. CDR3 length: 15 amino acids. Germline assignment: CDR1 SGHNT and CDR2 YYREEE (reference sequence).

The chain has TRBV5-4 and TRBJ1-1, with unresolved D. This CDR3 spans 14 amino acids. V was clipped by 0 bases and J by 6 bases, with 12 bases between them. Germline CDR1 reads SGHNT; CDR2 reads YYREEE (reference sequence). This chain's CDR3 is CASSLGDVTAEAFF. The CDR3 bases are TGTGCCAGCAGCTTGGGTGATGTTACAGCTGAAGCTTTCTTT.